This TCR beta chain was profiled in a study of CD4 T cells in relation to SARS-CoV-2 and coronaviruses. With 0 bases removed from V and 7 bases from J, the gap between germline ends came to 17 bases. Germline V gene data show CDR1 as SGHRS and CDR2 as YFSETQ. The CDR3 contains 16 residues. TCRdb's copy holds only in-frame clones and misses some; the assay was immunoSEQ multiplex PCR. Altogether about 59,000 clones are present, around 86% being singletons, with the ten largest covering roughly 1.5%. CD4+ T cells from unexposed donors were obtained before the COVID-19 pandemic (2011-2018). The clonotype comes from a human donor in good health. The chain links TRBV5-1 to TRBJ1-5; no clear D gene. Sequenced material: memory CD4+ T cells from PBMCs. CDR3 region: CASSLEGSGRGQPQHF. The CDR3 DNA sequence: TGCGCCAGCAGCTTGGAGGGTTCCGGGCGGGGACAGCCCCAGCATTTT.